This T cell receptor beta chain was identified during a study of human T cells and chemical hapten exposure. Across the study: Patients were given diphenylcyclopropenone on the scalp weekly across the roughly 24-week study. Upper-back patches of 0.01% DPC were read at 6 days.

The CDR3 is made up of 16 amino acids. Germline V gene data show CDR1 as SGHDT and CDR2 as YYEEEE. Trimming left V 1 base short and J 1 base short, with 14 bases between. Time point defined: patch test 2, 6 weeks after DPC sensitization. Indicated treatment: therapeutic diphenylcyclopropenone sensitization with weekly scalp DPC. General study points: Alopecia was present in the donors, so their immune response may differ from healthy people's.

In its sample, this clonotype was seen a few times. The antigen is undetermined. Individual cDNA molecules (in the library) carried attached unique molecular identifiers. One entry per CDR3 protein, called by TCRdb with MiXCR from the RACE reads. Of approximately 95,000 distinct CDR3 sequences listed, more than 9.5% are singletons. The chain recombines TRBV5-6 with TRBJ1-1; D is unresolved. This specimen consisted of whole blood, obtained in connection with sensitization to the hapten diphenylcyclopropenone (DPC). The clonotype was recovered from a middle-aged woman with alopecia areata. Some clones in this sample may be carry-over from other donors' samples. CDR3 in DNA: TGTGCCAGCAGCTTGAGGGTTATTGCGGAGAACACTGAAGCTTTCTTT. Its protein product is CASSLRVIAENTEAFF.